The 30 T cell receptor beta chains below were found in one sample sequenced in a study of blood T cell repertoires in COVID-19 (dated by TCRdb to about 2020). The library was obtained by the immunoSEQ multiplex PCR assay. The table comes from immuneACCESS by way of TCRdb, which keeps in-frame sequences with V and J called. Part of the clones is missing from these tables; in studies checked, under half for an unresolved V gene and the rest for unknown reasons. This sample has around 200,000 clones in its table, and 87% of those were observed once. Jointly, the top ten make up around 0.88% of the sample. The sample consisted of peripheral blood. These TCRs come from a woman aged 18-30 years who had recovered from COVID-19.

In the case of this clone: Additional DNA sequences in this sample encode the identical CDR3. The chain combines TRBV7-2 with TRBJ2-7; 10 positions agree with TRBD1. Unmatched junction bases numbered 4, after V lost 5 bases and J lost 3 bases. The CDR3 runs to 14 residues. Per germline, CDR1 SGHTA and CDR2 FQGNSA. DNA of the CDR3: TGTGCCAGCAGCCCGGGACAGGGGCGCTACGAGCAGTACTTC. This encodes CASSPGQGRYEQYF.

The chain couples TRBV7-2 to TRBJ2-4, with D maybe TRBD1 (7 bases). V was pared by 5 bases and J by 3 bases, with 11 bases between. The CDR3 sequence is 14 residues long. Germline CDR1 SGHTA, CDR2 FQGNSA. CDR3 protein: CASSAQGGKNIQYF. CDR3 sequence (DNA): TGTGCCAGCAGCGCGCAGGGGGGCAAAAACATTCAGTACTTC.

This clone was observed a single time. This chain uses TRBV7-8 with TRBJ1-2; D not certain. The CDR3 has 13 amino acids. The V end was cut by 6 bases, the J end by 8 bases, with 16 bases between. Germline V gene lookup returns CDR1 SGHVS and CDR2 FQNEAQ. CDR3 loop: CASSSRWLRGYTF. DNA for the CDR3: TGTGCCAGCAGTTCCCGATGGTTACGGGGCTACACCTTC.

The chain links TRBV4-3 to TRBJ2-3; 9 bases match TRBD2. Germline CDR1 reads LGHNA; CDR2 reads YSLEER. V lost 1 base and J lost 3; bases outside the gene matches: 5. The CDR3 runs 16 residues. The CDR3 region has the DNA TGCGCCAGCAGCCAAGTTGTCAGCGGGAGGACAGATACGCAGTATTTT. Protein: CASSQVVSGRTDTQYF.

This clone was recorded only once. V and J are TRBV5-1 and TRBJ2-3; 9 bases agree with TRBD1. V lost 2 bases to trimming and J lost 2 bases; unmatched junction nucleotides: 6. The germline CDR1 and CDR2 sequences are SGHRS and YFSETQ. This CDR3 has 16 amino acids. The CDR3 DNA sequence: TGCGCCAGCAGCTTCACAGGGGGCGCTTCCACAGATACGCAGTATTTT. This sequence encodes CASSFTGGASTDTQYF.

The V and J genes are TRBV4-3 and TRBJ1-3, with a possible D match to TRBD1 (5 bases). Trimming removed 3 bases at V and 11 bases at J, with 14 bases between. Germline V gene data show CDR1 as LGHNA and CDR2 as YSLEER. The CDR3 has 13 residues. The CDR3 sequence: CASSQPTGSAIYF. Written as DNA, the CDR3 is TGCGCCAGCAGCCAGCCCACAGGATCCGCCATATATTTT.

This clone has a single count. The chain carries TRBV18 and TRBJ1-5, with D possibly TRBD1 on 6 matching bases. CDR1 KGHSH and CDR2 LQKENI come from the germline V gene. The V end was cut by 0 bases, the J end by 6 bases, with 15 bases between. There are 16 residues in the CDR3. CDR3 nucleotide sequence: TGTGCCAGCTCACCACCGGGCCAGGGGAGCCCTCAGCCCCAGCATTTT. This encodes CASSPPGQGSPQPQHF.

This clone showed up just once. The rearrangement joins TRBV28 to TRBJ2-3, with 10 bases fitting TRBD2. Unmatched junction bases numbered 3, after V lost 5 bases and J lost 4 bases. The CDR3 totals 14 residues. CDR1 and CDR2 from the germline V gene are MDHEN and SYDVKM. CDR3 nucleotide sequence: TGTGCCAGCAGTGTAGCGGGAGGCCCAGATACGCAGTATTTT. It specifies CASSVAGGPDTQYF.

This rearrangement joins TRBV5-8 to TRBJ2-5, with D uncertain. This CDR3 region has 14 residues. Germline-derived CDR1 and CDR2 are SGHTS and YDEGEE. Trimming stripped 4 bases from V and 5 bases from J, with 15 bases between. The CDR3 nucleotides read TGTGCCAGCAGCCCGCCCTTGGTTCGGGAGACCCAGTACTTC. Its protein is CASSPPLVRETQYF.

The chain uses TRBV2 and TRBJ1-2, with D unresolved. The germline V gene has CDR1 SNHLY and CDR2 FYNNEI. The CDR3 sequence is 14 residues long. The V end lost 3 bases, the J end lost 8 bases, and 16 bases lay between the germline ends. As DNA, the CDR3 is TGTGCCAGCAGTGACAGTCACTACTCTCGGGGCTACACCTTC. This encodes CASSDSHYSRGYTF.

This rearrangement joins TRBV7-2 to TRBJ2-3; 7 nucleotides align to TRBD2. V trimming: 1 base; J trimming: 3 bases; junction bases outside the gene matches: 13. The CDR3 extends over 18 amino acids. Germline lookup yields CDR1 SGHTA and CDR2 FQGNSA. CDR3: CASSLVSGGSGWTDTQYF. The CDR3, as DNA: TGTGCCAGCAGCTTAGTGTCTGGCGGGAGTGGGTGGACAGATACGCAGTATTTT. Using reference TRBV7-2 and TRBJ2-3 for the parts outside the CDR3, the full variable domain is GAGVSQSPSNKVTEKGKDVELRCDPISGHTALYWYRQSLGQGLEFLIYFQGNSAPDKSGLPSDRFSAERTGGSVSTLTIQRTQQEDSAVYLCASSLVSGGSGWTDTQYFGPGTRLTVL.

This chain connects TRBV24-1 to TRBJ2-3, with D perhaps TRBD2 (6 bases). Germline assignment: CDR1 KGHDR and CDR2 SFDVKD. The CDR3 covers 14 residues. Trimming left V 4 bases short and J 6 bases short, with 13 bases between. Here the CDR3 DNA reads TGTGCCACCAGTGAGGAGACTAGAGCCGATACGCAGTATTTT. It codes for CATSEETRADTQYF.

This clone has more than one count but fewer than ten. The chain carries TRBV6-5 and TRBJ1-1; D perhaps matches TRBD1 (6 bases). Germline loops: CDR1 MNHEY, CDR2 SVGAGI. V gave up 0 bases and J gave up 2 bases, with 13 bases separating them. The CDR3 has 16 amino acids. CDR3 protein: CASSYSSNRVNTEAFF. The DNA of the CDR3 is TGTGCCAGCAGTTACTCGTCAAACAGGGTAAACACTGAAGCTTTCTTT.

The J gene is TRBJ1-2, the V gene TRBV28, with 10 bases matching TRBD1. V was clipped by 6 bases and J by 8 bases; unmatched bases: 9. This CDR3 has 14 residues. Germline CDR1 MDHEN, CDR2 SYDVKM. The chain's CDR3 is CASRGGDRGSGYTF. CDR3 bases: TGTGCCAGCAGGGGCGGGGACAGGGGATCGGGCTACACCTTC.

This clone was counted once. V is TRBV10-3 and J is TRBJ2-1, with 7 bases aligning to TRBD1. Germline V CDR1 and CDR2: ENHRY, SYGVKD. V was clipped by 1 base and J by 3 bases; unmatched bases: 3. This CDR3 contains 15 residues. The CDR3 DNA follows: TGTGCCATCAGTGAGTACGGGACAGACTACAATGAGCAGTTCTTC. This encodes CAISEYGTDYNEQFF.

The chain has TRBV7-2 and TRBJ2-5; 10 bases fit TRBD2. The CDR3 contains 16 residues. CDR1 and CDR2 (germline): SGHTA, FQGNSA. V lost 5 bases, J lost 2 bases, and 8 bases stayed unmatched. CDR3 in amino acids: CASSPSLAGAQETQYF. Written as DNA, the CDR3 is TGTGCCAGCAGCCCGTCCCTAGCGGGAGCACAAGAGACCCAGTACTTC.

The chain has TRBV11-3 and TRBJ2-5; 9 bases line up with TRBD1. J lost 6 bases, V lost 5 bases, and 7 bases had no gene match. Per germline, CDR1 SGHNT and CDR2 YENEEA. CDR3 size: 14 residues. The CDR3 DNA reads TGTGCCAGCAGCACGGGACAGGGTACACAGACCCAGTACTTC. Its translation: CASSTGQGTQTQYF.

This clone was detected only once. This chain connects TRBV19 to TRBJ2-1; D ambiguous. V dropped 5 bases and J dropped 4 bases, with 9 bases sitting between them. CDR3 length: 13 amino acids. Germline V gene sequence: CDR1 LNHDA, CDR2 SQIVND (reference sequence). The CDR3 nucleotides are TGTGCCAGTAGTTTCCCCAGTTACAATGAGCAGTTCTTC. This gives the protein CASSFPSYNEQFF.

This clone was recorded only once. The V and J genes are TRBV6-6 and TRBJ1-1; 7 nucleotides line up with TRBD1. CDR1 MNHNY and CDR2 SVGAGI come from the germline V gene (reference sequence). V was pared by 4 bases and J by 3 bases, with 2 bases of the junction left unmatched. CDR3 length: 13 amino acids. The CDR3 coding sequence is TGTGCCAGCAGTTTAACAGGGGACACTGAAGCTTTCTTT. Amino acids: CASSLTGDTEAFF.

The V and J genes are TRBV10-2 and TRBJ2-7; a possible D gene is TRBD1 (6 bases). The V gene's germline CDR1 is WSHSY and CDR2 SAAADI. V lost 8 bases to trimming and J lost 5 bases, with 19 bases between them. CDR3 length: 14 amino acids. The CDR3 DNA is TGCGCCAGCGGTCAAGTACAGGGTTTGGACGAGCAGTACTTC. Translating gives CASGQVQGLDEQYF.

The chain is built from TRBV27 and TRBJ2-6; 11 bases map to TRBD1. The CDR3 length is 15 residues. Germline V gene data show CDR1 as MNHEY and CDR2 as SMNVEV (reference sequence). Losses at the gene ends were 4 bases for V and 12 bases for J; bases not matched to a gene: 8. Here the CDR3 reads CASSSPGQGVGVLTF. The CDR3 DNA reads TGTGCCAGCAGTTCTCCGGGACAGGGGGTGGGCGTCCTGACTTTC.

V and J are TRBV6-2 or TRBV6-3 and TRBJ2-7; 8 bases match TRBD1. This CDR3 contains 16 residues. V shed 6 bases, J shed 0 bases, and the junction held 10 bases outside the gene matches. Germline V gene sequence: CDR1 MNHEY, CDR2 SVGEGT. CDR3 sequence reads: CASSSRPGQASYEQYF. The CDR3 DNA sequence: TGTGCCAGCAGCTCCCGACCGGGACAGGCCTCCTACGAGCAGTACTTC.

This chain connects TRBV19 to TRBJ1-1, with D possibly matching TRBD1 (5 bases). This CDR3 is 14 amino acids long. With 3 bases removed from V and 1 base from J, the gap between germline ends came to 9 bases. CDR1 is LNHDA, CDR2 SQIVND, per germline (reference sequence). The CDR3 sequence: CASSIQGRNTEAFF. The CDR3 coding sequence is TGTGCCAGTAGTATCCAGGGAAGGAACACTGAAGCTTTCTTT.

The V call is TRBV6-2 or TRBV6-3, the J call TRBJ2-4; D might be TRBD1 (6 bases). This CDR3 is built from 14 residues. The germline V gene encodes CDR1 MNHEY and CDR2 SVGEGT. Trimming removed 4 bases at V and 4 bases at J, with 11 bases between. CDR3 amino acids: CASSWPGQKNIQYF. CDR3 bases: TGTGCCAGCAGTTGGCCCGGACAGAAAAACATTCAGTACTTC.

As DNA, the CDR3 is TGTGCCAGCAGCCCCTCAGCGGGGTTCTACAATGAGCAGTTCTTC. This codes for CASSPSAGFYNEQFF. The J gene is TRBJ2-1, the V gene TRBV2, with TRBD2 matching over 7 bases. V lost 6 bases, J lost 3 bases, and 8 bases stayed unmatched. Germline CDR1 is SNHLY and CDR2 is FYNNEI. CDR3 length: 15 residues.

The chain employs TRBV9 and TRBJ2-2; D ambiguous. V lost 2 bases and J 4 bases, leaving 6 bases between the germline ends. Germline loops: CDR1 SGDLS, CDR2 YYNGEE. The CDR3 sequence is 13 residues long. CDR3: CASSVSGTGELFF. CDR3 nucleotides: TGTGCCAGCAGCGTTTCGGGCACCGGGGAGCTGTTTTTT.

The rearrangement joins TRBV11-3 to TRBJ1-1, with D perhaps TRBD1 (6 bases). Per the germline V gene, CDR1 is SGHNT and CDR2 is YENEEA. V lost 2 bases to trimming and J lost 8 bases, with 9 bases between them. The CDR3 spans 12 residues. CDR3 region: CASSLSGTEAFF. DNA of the CDR3: TGTGCCAGCAGCTTATCCGGGACAGAAGCTTTCTTT.

The CDR3 DNA reads TGCAGTACCCCGGGTGAGACCCAGTACTTC. Residues: CSTPGETQYF. This chain joins TRBV20-1 and TRBJ2-5; D is undetermined. From germline, CDR1 is DFQATT and CDR2 SNEGSKA (reference sequence). Trimming cost V 8 bases and J 5 bases, with 9 bases left between them. The CDR3 has 10 residues.

The chain couples TRBV4-3 to TRBJ2-5; 7 bases match TRBD1. The V gene's germline CDR1 is LGHNA and CDR2 YSLEER. The CDR3 is made up of 14 amino acids. J lost 5 bases, V lost 4 bases, and 7 bases had no gene match. The CDR3 sequence is CASSPWTGGETQYF. As DNA, the CDR3 is TGCGCCAGCAGCCCCTGGACAGGCGGGGAGACCCAGTACTTC.

The chain has TRBV3-1 (or the pseudogene TRBV3-2) and TRBJ1-2; the match to TRBD1 covers 8 bases. Losses at the gene ends were 3 bases for V and 4 bases for J; bases not matched to a gene: 4. Germline V gene sequence: CDR1 LGHDT, CDR2 YNNKEL (reference sequence). The CDR3 spans 14 residues. CDR3 DNA sequence: TGTGCCAGCAGCCAGACAGGGGTGAGCTATGGCTACACCTTC. Translation gives CASSQTGVSYGYTF.